A selection of T cell receptor beta chains follows, all from one sample in a study of blood T cell repertoires in COVID-19. Repertoires were generated with immunoSEQ multiplex PCR, while TCRdb's copy carries only in-frame clones and drops some. The sample gives 200,000 to 250,000 clones, 90% of which show up once; roughly 16% is in the top ten. Sequences were obtained from PBMCs or T cells enriched from blood (not recorded which). The receptors come from a man between 25 and 39 years old who had been exposed to COVID-19. The CDR3 runs from the conserved cysteine through the conserved F or W. The order of the fields is D gene, J gene, clone size, V gene, CDR3 protein, CDR3 DNA. D genes are given only for firm matches. Clone size is stated in some rows and not others, as once, few, many or a class when expanded.

D: -; J: TRBJ1-1; size: -; V: TRBV5-4; CDR3: CASSLSGIRNTEAFF; DNA: TGTGCCAGCAGCTTGTCAGGGATTCGGAACACTGAAGCTTTCTTT
D: -; J: TRBJ2-7; size: -; V: TRBV12-5; CDR3: CASGFKDFSYEQYF; DNA: TGTGCTAGTGGTTTTAAGGACTTCTCCTACGAGCAGTACTTC
D: TRBD1; J: TRBJ1-2; size: -; V: TRBV4-3; CDR3: CASRKTDRSNYGYTF; DNA: TGCGCCAGCAGGAAAACGGACAGGTCTAACTATGGCTACACCTTC
D: TRBD1; J: TRBJ2-7; size: -; V: TRBV7-2; CDR3: CASSLATGARWEQYF; DNA: TGTGCCAGCAGCTTAGCGACAGGGGCCCGGTGGGAGCAGTACTTC
D: TRBD1; J: TRBJ2-7; size: -; V: TRBV6-5; CDR3: CASIFSHRGSYEQYF; DNA: TGTGCCAGCATCTTCTCCCACAGGGGAAGCTACGAGCAGTACTTC
D: -; J: TRBJ2-3; size: -; V: TRBV3-1/TRBV3-2; CDR3: CASSQGAPMADTQYF; DNA: TGTGCCAGCAGCCAAGGGGCCCCTATGGCAGATACGCAGTATTTT
D: -; J: TRBJ1-2; size: -; V: TRBV28; CDR3: CASSFRLGGYTF; DNA: TGTGCCAGCAGTTTCAGGCTTGGTGGCTACACCTTC
D: -; J: TRBJ1-4; size: -; V: TRBV25-1; CDR3: CASSEFGASTNEKLFF; DNA: TGTGCCAGCAGTGAATTCGGAGCATCAACTAATGAAAAACTGTTTTTT
D: TRBD1; J: TRBJ1-2; size: once; V: TRBV6-1; CDR3: CASSEGQGRNPLYGYTF; DNA: TGTGCCAGCAGTGAAGGACAGGGGCGCAACCCACTCTATGGCTACACCTTC
D: -; J: TRBJ1-5; size: -; V: TRBV4-1; CDR3: CASSQIGRDRTYQPQHF; DNA: TGCGCCAGCAGCCAAATTGGGCGGGACCGAACTTATCAGCCCCAGCATTTT
D: -; J: TRBJ2-1; size: -; V: TRBV9; CDR3: CASSPLGHDGEQFF; DNA: TGTGCCAGCAGCCCCCTGGGCCATGATGGTGAGCAGTTCTTC
D: TRBD1; J: TRBJ1-6; size: -; V: TRBV7-6; CDR3: CASSLAAGGFLSPLHF; DNA: TGTGCCAGCAGCTTAGCCGCAGGGGGCTTCCTTTCACCCCTCCACTTT
D: -; J: TRBJ2-3; size: -; V: TRBV5-6; CDR3: CASMKGPGTRTDTQYF; DNA: TGTGCCAGTATGAAAGGCCCAGGGACTCGCACAGATACGCAGTATTTT
D: -; J: TRBJ1-4; size: once; V: TRBV6-5; CDR3: CASSLTGFREKLFF; DNA: TGTGCCAGCAGTTTAACAGGGTTTCGTGAAAAACTGTTTTTT
D: TRBD1; J: TRBJ1-1; size: -; V: TRBV6-1; CDR3: CASSVLRQGLNTEAFF; DNA: TGTGCCAGCAGTGTGTTGAGACAGGGGCTGAACACTGAAGCTTTCTTT
D: -; J: TRBJ2-7; size: -; V: TRBV6-2/TRBV6-3; CDR3: CASSFLRRASTPEQYF; DNA: TGTGCCAGCAGCTTCTTACGGCGAGCTAGTACCCCCGAGCAGTACTTC
D: -; J: TRBJ1-1; size: -; V: TRBV13; CDR3: CASSLGLGAAEAFF; DNA: TGTGCCAGCAGCTTAGGCTTGGGGGCGGCTGAAGCTTTCTTT
D: TRBD1; J: TRBJ2-7; size: -; V: TRBV5-6; CDR3: CASSPGTGLYEQYF; DNA: TGTGCCAGCAGCCCCGGGACAGGACTCTACGAGCAGTACTTC
D: TRBD1; J: TRBJ1-1; size: -; V: TRBV2; CDR3: CASSEELSMLGQKAFF; DNA: TGTGCCAGCAGTGAAGAATTAAGTATGTTGGGACAGAAAGCTTTCTTT
D: TRBD1; J: TRBJ1-1; size: -; V: TRBV14; CDR3: CASSRQGSTEAFF; DNA: TGTGCCAGCAGCCGACAGGGAAGCACTGAAGCTTTCTTT
D: -; J: TRBJ1-2; size: -; V: TRBV29-1; CDR3: CSVGTGTQTYGYTF; DNA: TGCAGCGTTGGTACCGGGACACAGACCTATGGCTACACCTTC
D: -; J: TRBJ1-2; size: -; V: TRBV6-5; CDR3: CASSTDSTGYGYTF; DNA: TGTGCCAGCAGCACAGACTCGACAGGCTATGGCTACACCTTC
D: TRBD1; J: TRBJ2-7; size: -; V: TRBV6-5; CDR3: CASTVNRGFNEQYF; DNA: TGTGCCAGCACCGTCAACAGGGGTTTCAACGAGCAGTACTTC
D: -; J: TRBJ1-5; size: -; V: TRBV28; CDR3: CASRGGEEPQHF; DNA: TGTGCCAGCAGGGGGGGGGAAGAGCCCCAGCATTTT
D: TRBD1; J: TRBJ2-1; size: -; V: TRBV4-1; CDR3: CASSPGTGSKVPGNEQFF; DNA: TGCGCCAGCAGCCCGGGGACAGGTTCTAAGGTTCCTGGCAATGAGCAGTTCTTC
D: TRBD2; J: TRBJ2-2; size: -; V: TRBV9; CDR3: CASSVRGANTGELFF; DNA: TGTGCCAGCAGCGTGCGGGGGGCGAACACCGGGGAGCTGTTTTTT
D: -; J: TRBJ1-1; size: once; V: TRBV19; CDR3: CASQGGAGMNTEAFF; DNA: TGTGCCAGCCAAGGCGGGGCGGGTATGAACACTGAAGCTTTCTTT
D: -; J: TRBJ1-2; size: -; V: TRBV25-1; CDR3: CASSHGWYGYTF; DNA: TGTGCCAGCAGTCACGGTTGGTATGGCTACACCTTC
D: TRBD2; J: TRBJ2-5; size: -; V: TRBV2; CDR3: CASRVGRVETQYF; DNA: TGTGCCAGCAGAGTCGGGAGGGTGGAGACCCAGTACTTC
D: -; J: TRBJ2-1; size: once; V: TRBV3-1/TRBV3-2; CDR3: CASSPRLESGHEQFF; DNA: TGTGCCAGCAGCCCGCGACTAGAAAGCGGACATGAGCAGTTCTTC
D: TRBD2; J: TRBJ2-5; size: -; V: TRBV9; CDR3: CASSVSSGETQYF; DNA: TGTGCCAGCAGCGTATCTAGCGGGGAGACCCAGTACTTC
D: -; J: TRBJ2-5; size: -; V: TRBV7-9; CDR3: CASSLESGKETQYF; DNA: TGTGCCAGCAGCTTAGAATCGGGAAAGGAGACCCAGTACTTC
D: TRBD1; J: TRBJ1-1; size: -; V: TRBV23-1; CDR3: CASSQSGTATEAFF; DNA: TGCGCCAGCAGTCAATCTGGGACAGCCACTGAAGCTTTCTTT
D: -; J: TRBJ2-2; size: -; V: TRBV4-1; CDR3: CASNRGWTGELFF; DNA: TGCGCCAGCAATAGGGGGTGGACCGGGGAGCTGTTTTTT
D: -; J: TRBJ2-1; size: once; V: TRBV19; CDR3: CASSQRNYNEQFF; DNA: TGTGCCAGTAGTCAGCGGAACTACAATGAGCAGTTCTTC
D: -; J: TRBJ1-4; size: -; V: TRBV19; CDR3: CASSPAGRGEKLFF; DNA: TGTGCCAGTAGCCCCGCAGGGCGCGGTGAAAAACTGTTTTTT
D: -; J: TRBJ2-3; size: -; V: TRBV20-1; CDR3: CSASRGQITDTQYF; DNA: TGCAGTGCTAGTCGCGGGCAAATCACAGATACGCAGTATTTT
D: TRBD2; J: TRBJ2-1; size: once; V: TRBV15; CDR3: CATSRAFSFGGGIREINEQFF; DNA: TGTGCCACCAGCAGAGCTTTTTCGTTTGGGGGGGGTATAAGGGAGATCAATGAGCAGTTCTTC
D: -; J: TRBJ2-2; size: -; V: TRBV14; CDR3: CASSQQRLIVTGELFF; DNA: TGTGCCAGCAGCCAACAACGACTGATAGTCACCGGGGAGCTGTTTTTT
D: -; J: TRBJ2-7; size: -; V: TRBV19; CDR3: CASSIVSGDPGPNEQYF; DNA: TGTGCCAGTAGTATAGTTTCCGGGGATCCCGGCCCCAACGAGCAGTACTTC
D: -; J: TRBJ1-3; size: -; V: TRBV5-1; CDR3: CASTDSYTGNTIYF; DNA: TGCGCCAGCACCGACAGCTACACTGGAAACACCATATATTTT
D: -; J: TRBJ1-2; size: -; V: TRBV9; CDR3: CASSKDQGYGYTF; DNA: TGTGCCAGCAGCAAAGACCAGGGTTATGGCTACACCTTC
D: -; J: TRBJ1-1; size: -; V: TRBV2; CDR3: CASTQRLGPTEAFF; DNA: TGTGCCAGCACCCAGAGGTTGGGTCCGACTGAAGCTTTCTTT
D: -; J: TRBJ2-7; size: -; V: TRBV5-1; CDR3: CARKDGGDVSEQYF; DNA: TGCGCCAGAAAAGACGGAGGGGACGTCTCCGAGCAGTACTTC